The sequence of this TCR beta chain was determined in a study of cytomegalovirus exposure and HLA in healthy donors. Overall study results and limits: In vitro data verified three CMV-associated chains as specific for CMV antigens.

Primers for the PCR totalled 60 Vbeta and 13 Jbeta. This table comes from immunoSEQ multiplex PCR, and its TCRdb copy is limited to in-frame clones, with some not included. The table records 95,000 to 150,000 clones, approximately 80% of them present only once. Concerning this clone: What it recognizes is unknown.

This CDR3 is built from 19 residues. Germline lookup yields CDR1 SGHNT and CDR2 YYREEE (reference sequence). V gave up 0 bases and J gave up 5 bases; unmatched junction bases: 9. Sequenced sample: PBMCs. The rearrangement uses TRBV5-4 and TRBJ2-3; TRBD2 agrees at 16 bases. The source of this sequence is a woman aged 18-30 years in good health and CMV-seronegative. CDR3 protein: CASSLGGTSGRAKGDTQYF. CDR3 sequence (DNA): TGTGCCAGCAGCTTGGGGGGGACTAGCGGGAGGGCCAAGGGAGATACGCAGTATTTT.